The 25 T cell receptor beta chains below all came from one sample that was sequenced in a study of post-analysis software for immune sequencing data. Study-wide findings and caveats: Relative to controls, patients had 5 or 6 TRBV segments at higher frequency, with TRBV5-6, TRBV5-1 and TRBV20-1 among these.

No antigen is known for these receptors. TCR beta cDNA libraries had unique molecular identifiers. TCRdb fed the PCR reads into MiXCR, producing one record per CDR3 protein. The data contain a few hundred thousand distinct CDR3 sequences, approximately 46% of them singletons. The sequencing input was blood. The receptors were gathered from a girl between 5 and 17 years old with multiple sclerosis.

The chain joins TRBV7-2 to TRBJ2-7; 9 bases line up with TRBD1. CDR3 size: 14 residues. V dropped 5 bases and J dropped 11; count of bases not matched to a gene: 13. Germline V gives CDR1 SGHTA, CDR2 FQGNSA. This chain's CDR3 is CASSPNRDRVWEYF. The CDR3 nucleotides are TGTGCCAGCAGCCCAAATCGGGACAGGGTCTGGGAGTACTTC.

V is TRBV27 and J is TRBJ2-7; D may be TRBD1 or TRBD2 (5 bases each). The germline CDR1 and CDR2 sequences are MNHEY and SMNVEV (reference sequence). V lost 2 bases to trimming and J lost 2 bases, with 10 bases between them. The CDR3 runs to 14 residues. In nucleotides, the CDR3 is TGTGCCAGCAGTTTAGTAGGGGAGCCCTACGAGCAGTACTTC. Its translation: CASSLVGEPYEQYF.

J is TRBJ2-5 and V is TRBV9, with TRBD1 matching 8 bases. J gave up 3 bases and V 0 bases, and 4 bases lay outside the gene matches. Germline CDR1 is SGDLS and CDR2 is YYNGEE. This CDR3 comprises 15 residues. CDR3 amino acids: CASSVDSTGEETQYF. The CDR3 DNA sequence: TGTGCCAGCAGCGTAGATTCGACAGGGGAAGAGACCCAGTACTTC.

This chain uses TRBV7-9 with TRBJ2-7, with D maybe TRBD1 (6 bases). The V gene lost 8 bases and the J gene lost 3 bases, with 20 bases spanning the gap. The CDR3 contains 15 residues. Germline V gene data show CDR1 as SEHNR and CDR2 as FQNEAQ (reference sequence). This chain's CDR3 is CASRPEKRGNYEQYF. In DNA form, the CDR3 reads TGTGCCAGCCGCCCAGAGAAGAGGGGGAACTACGAGCAGTACTTC.

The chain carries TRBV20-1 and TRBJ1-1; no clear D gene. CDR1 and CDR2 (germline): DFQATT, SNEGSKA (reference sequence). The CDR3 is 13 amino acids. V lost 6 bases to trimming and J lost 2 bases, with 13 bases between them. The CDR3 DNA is TGCAGTGCGGAACCTGAGGGAAACACTGAAGCTTTCTTT. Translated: CSAEPEGNTEAFF.

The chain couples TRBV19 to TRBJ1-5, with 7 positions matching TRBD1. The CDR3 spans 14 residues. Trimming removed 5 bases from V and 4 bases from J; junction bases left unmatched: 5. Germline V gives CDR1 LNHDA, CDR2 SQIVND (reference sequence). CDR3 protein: CASSGGQPNQPQHF. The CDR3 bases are TGTGCCAGTAGTGGGGGACAGCCGAATCAGCCCCAGCATTTT. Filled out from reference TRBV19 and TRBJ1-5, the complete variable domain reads DGGITQSPKYLFRKEGQNVTLSCEQNLNHDAMYWYRQDPGQGLRLIYYSQIVNDFQKGDIAEGYSVSREKKESFPLTVTSAQKNPTAFYLCASSGGQPNQPQHFGDGTRLSIL.

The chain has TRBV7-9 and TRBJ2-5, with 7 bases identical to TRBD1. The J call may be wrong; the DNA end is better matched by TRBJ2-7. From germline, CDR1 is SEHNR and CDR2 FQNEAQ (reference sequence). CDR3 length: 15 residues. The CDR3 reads CASSLASQGEYEQYF. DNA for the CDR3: TGTGCCAGCAGCTTAGCGTCTCAGGGGGAATACGAGCAGTACTTC.

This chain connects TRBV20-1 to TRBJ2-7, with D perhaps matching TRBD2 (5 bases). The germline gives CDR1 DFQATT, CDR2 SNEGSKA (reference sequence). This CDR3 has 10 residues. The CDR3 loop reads CMTGSYEQYF. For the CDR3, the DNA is TGCATGACGGGAAGCTACGAGCAGTACTTC.

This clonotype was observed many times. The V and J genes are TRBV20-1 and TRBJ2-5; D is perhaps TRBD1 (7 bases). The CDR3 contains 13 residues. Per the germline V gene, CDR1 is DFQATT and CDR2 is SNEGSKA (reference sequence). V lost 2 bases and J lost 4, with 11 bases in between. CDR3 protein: CSARRQGGETQYF. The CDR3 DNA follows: TGCAGTGCTAGAAGGCAGGGGGGAGAGACCCAGTACTTC.

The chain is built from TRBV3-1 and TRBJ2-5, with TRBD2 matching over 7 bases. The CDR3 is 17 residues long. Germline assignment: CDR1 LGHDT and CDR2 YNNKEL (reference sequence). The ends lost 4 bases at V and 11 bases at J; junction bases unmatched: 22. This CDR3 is CASSPRDYLSSYNEQYF. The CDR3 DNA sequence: TGTGCCAGCAGCCCCCGGGACTACCTCAGCTCCTACAATGAGCAGTACTTC.

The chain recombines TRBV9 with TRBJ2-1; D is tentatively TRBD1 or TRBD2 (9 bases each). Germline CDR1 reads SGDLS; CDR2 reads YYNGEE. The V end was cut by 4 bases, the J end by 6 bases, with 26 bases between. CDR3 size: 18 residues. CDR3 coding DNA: TGTGCCAGCAGCCCCTCCCGAGCGGGGGGACAGGGCCTCAATGAGCAGTTCTTC. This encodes CASSPSRAGGQGLNEQFF.

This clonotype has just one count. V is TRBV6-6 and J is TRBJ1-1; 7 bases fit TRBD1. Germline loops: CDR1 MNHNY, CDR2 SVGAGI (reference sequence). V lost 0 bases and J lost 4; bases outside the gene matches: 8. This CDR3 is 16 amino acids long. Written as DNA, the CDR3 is TGTGCCAGCAGTTACTCGGCTAGGAGACAGGGCACTGAAGCTTTCTTT. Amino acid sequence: CASSYSARRQGTEAFF.

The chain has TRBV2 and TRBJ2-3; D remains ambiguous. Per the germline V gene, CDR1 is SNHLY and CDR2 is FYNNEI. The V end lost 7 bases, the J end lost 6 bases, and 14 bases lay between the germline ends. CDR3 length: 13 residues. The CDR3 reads CASNPRQLDTQYF. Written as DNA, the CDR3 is TGTGCCAGCAACCCCAGGCAATTGGATACGCAGTATTTT.

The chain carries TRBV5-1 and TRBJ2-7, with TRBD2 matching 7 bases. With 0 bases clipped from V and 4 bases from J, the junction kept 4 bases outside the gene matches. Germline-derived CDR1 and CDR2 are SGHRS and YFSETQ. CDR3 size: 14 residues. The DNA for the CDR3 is TGCGCCAGCAGCTTGGTGGGGGGGACGTACGAGCAGTACTTC. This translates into CASSLVGGTYEQYF. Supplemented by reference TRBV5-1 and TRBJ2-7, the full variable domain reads KAGVTQTPRYLIKTRGQQVTLSCSPISGHRSVSWYQQTPGQGLQFLFEYFSETQRNKGNFPGRFSGRQFSNSRSEMNVSTLELGDSALYLCASSLVGGTYEQYFGPGTRLTVT.

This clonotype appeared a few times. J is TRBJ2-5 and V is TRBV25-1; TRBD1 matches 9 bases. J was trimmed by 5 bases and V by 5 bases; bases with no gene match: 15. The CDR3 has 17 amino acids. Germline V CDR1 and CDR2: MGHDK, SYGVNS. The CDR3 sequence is CASSKSRDRVRGETQYF. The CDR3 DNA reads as TGTGCCAGCAGTAAAAGCCGGGACAGGGTACGGGGGGAGACCCAGTACTTC. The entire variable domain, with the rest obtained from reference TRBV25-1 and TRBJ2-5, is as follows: EADIYQTPRYLVIGTGKKITLECSQTMGHDKMYWYQQDPGMELHLIHYSYGVNSTEKGDLSSESTVSRIRTEHFPLTLESARPSHTSQYLCASSKSRDRVRGETQYFGPGTRLLVL.

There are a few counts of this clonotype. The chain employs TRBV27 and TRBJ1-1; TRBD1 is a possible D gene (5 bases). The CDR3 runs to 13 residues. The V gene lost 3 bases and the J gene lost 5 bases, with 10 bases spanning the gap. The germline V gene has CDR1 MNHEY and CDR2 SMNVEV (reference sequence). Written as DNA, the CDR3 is TGTGCCAGCAGTTTGAGGAGGGGTACTGAAGCTTTCTTT. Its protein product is CASSLRRGTEAFF.

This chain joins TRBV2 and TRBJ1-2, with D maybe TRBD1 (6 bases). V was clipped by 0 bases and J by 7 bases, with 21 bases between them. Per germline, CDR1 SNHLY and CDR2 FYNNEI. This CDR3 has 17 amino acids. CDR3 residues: CASSEARGGATLGGYTF. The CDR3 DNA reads TGTGCCAGCAGTGAAGCGCGCGGGGGGGCCACTCTCGGTGGCTACACCTTC.

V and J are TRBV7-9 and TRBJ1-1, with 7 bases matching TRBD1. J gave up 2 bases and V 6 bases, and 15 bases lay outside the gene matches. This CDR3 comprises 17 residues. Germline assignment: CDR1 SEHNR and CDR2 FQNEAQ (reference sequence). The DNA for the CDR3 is TGTGCCAGCAGTTCAGGGTTGTTTGACAGGGCCAACACTGAAGCTTTCTTT. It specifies CASSSGLFDRANTEAFF.

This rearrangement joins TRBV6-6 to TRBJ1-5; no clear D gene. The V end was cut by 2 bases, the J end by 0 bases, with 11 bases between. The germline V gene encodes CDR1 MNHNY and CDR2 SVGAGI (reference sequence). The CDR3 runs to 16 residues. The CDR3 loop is CASSYIGVDSNQPQHF. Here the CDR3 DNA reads TGTGCCAGCAGTTACATCGGCGTAGATAGCAATCAGCCCCAGCATTTT.

This chain's CDR3 is CASRQRGGINLRGYGYTF. CDR3 sequence (DNA): TGTGCCAGCAGACAACGGGGGGGAATCAATTTAAGGGGCTATGGCTACACCTTC. V usage is TRBV7-2 and J usage is TRBJ1-2; D may be TRBD1 (5 bases). The CDR3 has 18 residues. V was trimmed by 6 bases and J by 4 bases, leaving 27 bases between them. Germline loops: CDR1 SGHTA, CDR2 FQGNSA.

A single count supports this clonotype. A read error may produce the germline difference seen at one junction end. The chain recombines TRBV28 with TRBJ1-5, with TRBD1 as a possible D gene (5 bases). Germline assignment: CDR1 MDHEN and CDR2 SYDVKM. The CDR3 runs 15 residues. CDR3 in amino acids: CVSSRGLQVNQPQHF. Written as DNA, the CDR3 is TGTGTCAGCAGTAGGGGCCTACAAGTCAATCAGCCCCAGCATTTT.

The CDR3 region is CASIRTSGDNEQFF. The CDR3 coding sequence is TGCGCCAGCATAAGGACTAGCGGGGACAATGAGCAGTTCTTC. This chain connects TRBV10-2 to TRBJ2-1, with 12 nucleotides matching TRBD2. The CDR3 loop spans 14 amino acids. Germline CDR1 is WSHSY and CDR2 is SAAADI. V was pared by 7 bases and J by 5 bases, with 3 bases of the junction left unmatched.

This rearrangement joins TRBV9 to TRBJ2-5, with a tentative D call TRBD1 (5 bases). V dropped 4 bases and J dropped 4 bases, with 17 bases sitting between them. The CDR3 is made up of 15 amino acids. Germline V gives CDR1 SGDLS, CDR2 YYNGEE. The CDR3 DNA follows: TGTGCCAGCAGCCCTAACGGACACGGTTTAGAGACCCAGTACTTC. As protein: CASSPNGHGLETQYF.

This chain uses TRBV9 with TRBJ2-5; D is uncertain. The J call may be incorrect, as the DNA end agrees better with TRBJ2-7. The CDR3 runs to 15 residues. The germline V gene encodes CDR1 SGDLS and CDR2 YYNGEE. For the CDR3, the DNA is TGTGCCAGCAGCGTAGCAGGAACATCGAACTACGAGCAGTACTTC. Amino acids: CASSVAGTSNYEQYF.

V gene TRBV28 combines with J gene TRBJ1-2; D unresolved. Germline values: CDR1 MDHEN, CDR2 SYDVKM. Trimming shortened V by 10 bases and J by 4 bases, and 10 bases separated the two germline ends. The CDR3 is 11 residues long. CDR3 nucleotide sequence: TGTGCCACCGCGAGGTCCTATGGCTACACCTTC. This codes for CATARSYGYTF.